This TCR beta chain is drawn from a study of blood T cell repertoires in COVID-19 (dated by TCRdb to the early 2020s). Some background on the complete study: The collaborator samples originated in the United States, Italy and Spain and spanned the acute and convalescent phases of COVID-19. The prospective study material was composed of cDNA or gDNA derived from T cells, B-cell-depleted T cells, or PBMCs. Subjects who had been exposed to COVID-19, were actively infected with it, or had recovered from it provided the deeply sampled blood TCRbeta repertoires that made up the dataset. The repertoires were released in a freely available public database meant as a resource for research on the immune response to SARS-CoV-2. The samples were drawn from two sources: the first 160 participants of the ongoing ImmuneRACE study, and 950 to 1,500 subjects contributed by 6 global collaborators. Nearly every sample came with metadata listing a de-identified subject ID, COVID-19 status, age in years and sex. HLA class I and class II types, where available, came from metadata supplied by the sample provider rather than from assay-based typing.

The CDR3 goes from the cysteine to the phenylalanine over 15 residues. This entry keeps only the CDR3 DNA: 45 bases, framed from base 1. Trimming removed 2 bases from V and 0 bases from J, leaving 5 bases between the germline ends. The germline V gene encodes CDR1 ENHRY and CDR2 SYGVKD. Notes on this clone: Its binding antigen is unknown. No base quality values were provided; no much bigger clone lies one nucleotide off.

One collaborating source in Seattle enrolled patients while the patients were actively infected and followed the patients over time throughout the course of disease. Whole blood was collected in K2EDTA tubes by collaborating institutions according to the institutions' own protocols. For TCRbeta analysis, collaborators shipped samples as frozen whole blood, isolated PBMCs, or DNA extracted from either of those sample types. TCRbeta CDR3 regions were amplified from genomic DNA using the immunoSEQ Assay, a bias-controlled multiplex PCR. For the original study's pipeline: The number of nucleated cells in each sample was estimated by amplification of reference gene primers within the assay. Sequence reads were collapsed and filtered to measure the absolute abundance of every unique TCRbeta CDR3 rearrangement. For each sample, productive Simpson clonality was calculated by taking the square root of Simpson's diversity index across productive rearrangements. What TCRdb holds here is the immuneACCESS table cut down to in-frame rearrangements. Part of the clones is not present; checked against another copy, under half of the missing clones reflect an unresolved V gene, and the others are unexplained. V and J calls and clone size are copied from that table; D and trimming were computed from the DNA. The sample profile shows approximately 300,000 clones; 85% to 90% of them were found once. The leading ten clones occupy about 1.7% of the sample.

Here is what the overall study found, with its caveats: Clinical and demographic metadata were provided uncurated, with the amount varying by source and participant.

The chain is assembled from TRBV10-3 and TRBJ1-6; the D gene identity is not certain. The source material was peripheral blood. This TCR was sampled from a woman aged 25 to 39 with COVID-19, enrolled during active disease. The encoded CDR3 is CAISEQVSYNSPLHF. The DNA sequence is TGTGCCATCAGTGAGCAGGTCTCCTATAATTCACCCCTCCACTTT.